Shown below are 21 T cell receptor beta chains from a single sample sequenced in a study of OX40 agonist ivuxolimab in advanced cancers. Method: immunoSEQ multiplex PCR; TCRdb's copy keeps in-frame clones and lacks some. Of around 80,000 clones in the sample, roughly four fifths were seen once. Sequencing was performed on CD4+ or CD8+ T cells sorted from blood, taken in a trial of the OX40 agonist ivuxolimab. These receptors were obtained from an adult with an advanced solid tumor such as melanoma, head and neck, liver or kidney cancer.

The J gene is TRBJ1-1, the V gene TRBV28; unclear D gene. V lost 5 bases, J lost 4 bases, and 11 bases lay in between. This CDR3 is 13 amino acids long. CDR1 MDHEN and CDR2 SYDVKM come from the germline V gene. The CDR3 DNA reads as TGTGCCAGCAGTCCCCCCCAAGTCACTGAAGCTTTCTTT. It specifies CASSPPQVTEAFF. The whole variable domain, remainder taken from reference TRBV28 and TRBJ1-1, is DVKVTQSSRYLVKRTGEKVFLECVQDMDHENMFWYRQDPGLGLRLIYFSYDVKMKEKGDIPEGYSVSREKKERFSLILESASTNQTSMYLCASSPPQVTEAFFGQGTRLTVV.

V and J are TRBV18 and TRBJ1-4; a possible D gene is TRBD1 (6 bases). This CDR3 is 14 amino acids long. Trimming took off 3 bases at V and 5 bases at J, with 10 bases between the two ends. In germline, CDR1 is KGHSH, CDR2 LQKENI. In nucleotides, the CDR3 is TGTGCCAGCTCACCCGGGACATCCAATGAAAAACTGTTTTTT. This gives the protein CASSPGTSNEKLFF.

The V call is TRBV4-1, the J call TRBJ2-7, with unresolved D. V gave up 2 bases and J gave up 0 bases, with 14 bases separating them. The CDR3 loop spans 16 amino acids. The germline CDR1 and CDR2 sequences are MGHRA and YSYEKL. CDR3 sequence: CASSQFQDVSSYEQYV. The CDR3 bases are TGCGCCAGCAGCCAATTTCAGGATGTGAGCTCCTACGAGCAGTACGTC.

The table lists this clone with a count of one. The gene calls are TRBV29-1 and TRBJ2-7, with D possibly being TRBD2 (5 bases). The V gene lost 7 bases and the J gene lost 5 bases, with 15 bases spanning the gap. This CDR3 contains 12 residues. In germline, CDR1 is SQVTM, CDR2 ANQGSEA. DNA of the CDR3: TGCAGCGCCACCCCCGGGAAAAACGAGCAGTACGTC. Its translation is CSATPGKNEQYV.

J is TRBJ1-5 and V is TRBV4-1; 7 bases are a match to TRBD1. After removal of 3 bases from V and 6 bases from J, the junction contained 17 bases not matched to a gene. The CDR3 length is 18 residues. Looked up from germline, CDR1 is MGHRA and CDR2 is YSYEKL. This chain's CDR3 is CASSQPTGYVRWAQPQHF. The CDR3 bases are TGCGCCAGCAGCCAGCCGACAGGGTACGTGAGGTGGGCTCAGCCCCAGCATTTT.

The DNA for the CDR3 is TGTGCCTGGGGACAGAACCAAGAGACCCAGTACTTC. Its protein product is CAWGQNQETQYF. J is TRBJ2-5 and V is TRBV30; D may be TRBD1 (6 bases). The CDR3 length is 12 residues. Germline V CDR1 and CDR2: GTSNPN, SVGIG (reference sequence). V was pared by 5 bases and J by 0 bases, with 7 bases between.

V gene TRBV30 combines with J gene TRBJ2-7; a weak D match, TRBD1 (5 bases). Deletions cut 4 bases from V and 5 bases from J, with 12 bases between. The CDR3 runs 12 residues. Germline loops: CDR1 GTSNPN, CDR2 SVGIG (reference sequence). CDR3 residues: CAWTEGEDEQYF. CDR3 nucleotides: TGTGCCTGGACGGAAGGGGAAGACGAGCAGTACTTC.

This clone showed up just a few times. J is TRBJ1-2 and V is TRBV19; D is possibly TRBD1 (5 bases). Trimming removed 1 base at V and 4 bases at J, with 25 bases between. The CDR3 contains 19 residues. Per the germline V gene, CDR1 is LNHDA and CDR2 is SQIVND (reference sequence). The CDR3 loop reads CASSIAGRASGAASYGYTF. The CDR3 nucleotides read TGTGCCAGTAGTATAGCTGGCCGGGCCTCCGGGGCCGCGTCCTATGGCTACACCTTC.

The chain has TRBV9 and TRBJ2-1; D may match TRBD1 or TRBD2 (6 bases each). CDR1 SGDLS and CDR2 YYNGEE come from the germline V gene. Trimming took 5 bases from V and 4 from J, leaving 10 bases between them. CDR3 length: 13 amino acids. CDR3 nucleotide sequence: TGTGCCAGCAGACGGGGGCCTTACAATGAGCAGTTCTTC. Its protein is CASRRGPYNEQFF. Based on the CDR3 plus reference TRBV9 and TRBJ2-1, the full variable domain is DSGVTQTPKHLITATGQRVTLRCSPRSGDLSVYWYQQSLDQGLQFLIQYYNGEERAKGNILERFSAQQFPDLHSELNLSSLELGDSALYFCASRRGPYNEQFFGPGTRLTVL.

The chain links TRBV20-1 to TRBJ1-1; unclear D gene. The CDR3 runs to 11 residues. V was clipped by 5 bases and J by 0 bases, with 4 bases between them. Germline CDR1 reads DFQATT; CDR2 reads SNEGSKA (reference sequence). The CDR3, as DNA: TGCAGTGCTCGAATGAACACTGAAGCTTTCTTT. Translating gives CSARMNTEAFF.

CDR3 in amino acids: CASSIVGPYGYTF. The CDR3 DNA reads as TGTGCCAGTAGTATTGTCGGCCCCTATGGCTACACCTTC. The chain carries TRBV19 and TRBJ1-2; unclear D gene. This CDR3 has 13 amino acids. The germline V gene has CDR1 LNHDA and CDR2 SQIVND (reference sequence). V lost 3 bases, J lost 4 bases, and 9 bases lay in between.

The gene calls are TRBV5-4 and TRBJ2-5; 12 nucleotides match TRBD2. Trimming removed 4 bases from V and 5 bases from J; junction bases left unmatched: 6. The CDR3 extends over 15 amino acids. Germline-derived CDR1 and CDR2 are SGHNT and YYREEE (reference sequence). The CDR3 region is CASSETSGRQETQYF. The CDR3 DNA is TGTGCCAGCAGCGAGACTAGCGGGAGACAGGAGACCCAGTACTTC.

The chain combines TRBV4-2 with TRBJ1-2, with unresolved D. The CDR3 has 13 residues. Trimming stripped 1 base from V and 3 bases from J, with 6 bases between. The germline V gene encodes CDR1 LGHNA and CDR2 YNFKEQ. CDR3 DNA: TGTGCCAGCAGCCAAGCGACGGACTATGGCTACACCTTC. Protein sequence: CASSQATDYGYTF.

The count of this clone is one. The chain joins TRBV29-1 to TRBJ1-1, with 7 bases matching TRBD1. The CDR3 extends over 13 amino acids. Germline CDR1 is SQVTM and CDR2 is ANQGSEA. V shed 7 bases and J 2 bases; nucleotides not matched to a gene: 7. The CDR3 nucleotides read TGCAGCGCCCGACAGGGCAGTAACACTGAAGCTTTCTTT. Translated: CSARQGSNTEAFF.

The chain employs TRBV6-6 and TRBJ2-7; D is uncertain. CDR1 is MNHNY, CDR2 SVGAGI, per germline (reference sequence). The CDR3 covers 11 residues. The germline V and J ends were trimmed by 5 bases and 4 bases, with 6 bases remaining between them. DNA of the CDR3: TGTGCCAGCAGTAATCATTACGAGCAGTACTTC. Protein: CASSNHYEQYF.

The CDR3 DNA is TGTGCCAGTAGTAGGCTAGCGGCCCCAGGGGATACGCAGTATTTT. As protein: CASSRLAAPGDTQYF. The gene calls are TRBV19 and TRBJ2-3, with TRBD2 identical over 7 bases. This CDR3 contains 15 residues. With V trimmed by 4 bases and J by 6 bases, 10 bases remained unmatched. Germline values: CDR1 LNHDA, CDR2 SQIVND (reference sequence).

The chain carries TRBV9 and TRBJ2-7; D may be TRBD2 (6 bases). The V end lost 4 bases, the J end lost 2 bases, and 10 bases lay between the germline ends. This CDR3 is 13 amino acids long. Per the germline V gene, CDR1 is SGDLS and CDR2 is YYNGEE. This CDR3 reads CASSRGRAYEQYF. DNA of the CDR3: TGTGCCAGCAGCCGGGGGAGAGCCTACGAGCAGTACTTC.

The gene calls are TRBV5-1 and TRBJ2-1; maybe TRBD2 (5 bases). V lost 4 bases and J 3 bases, leaving 14 bases between the germline ends. Looked up from germline, CDR1 is SGHRS and CDR2 is YFSETQ. This CDR3 is built from 15 residues. CDR3 nucleotides: TGCGCCAGCAGCGGCGGGCTCCCCCTCTACAATGAGCAGTTCTTC. Its protein is CASSGGLPLYNEQFF. The complete variable domain, with remaining parts taken from reference TRBV5-1 and TRBJ2-1, reads KAGVTQTPRYLIKTRGQQVTLSCSPISGHRSVSWYQQTPGQGLQFLFEYFSETQRNKGNFPGRFSGRQFSNSRSEMNVSTLELGDSALYLCASSGGLPLYNEQFFGPGTRLTVL.

The chain recombines TRBV27 with TRBJ1-4; D uncertain. V lost 3 bases, J lost 5 bases, and 7 bases lay in between. CDR1 is MNHEY, CDR2 SMNVEV, per germline (reference sequence). The CDR3 has 13 residues. CDR3 bases: TGTGCCAGCAGTTTCGGGAAAAATGAAAAACTGTTTTTT. This codes for CASSFGKNEKLFF. The full variable domain, its missing parts supplied by reference TRBV27 and TRBJ1-4, is EAQVTQNPRYLITVTGKKLTVTCSQNMNHEYMSWYRQDPGLGLRQIYYSMNVEVTDKGDVPEGYKVSRKEKRNFPLILESPSPNQTSLYFCASSFGKNEKLFFGSGTQLSVL.

V is TRBV27 and J is TRBJ2-2; 10 bases match TRBD2. Per the germline V gene, CDR1 is MNHEY and CDR2 is SMNVEV (reference sequence). With 6 bases clipped from V and 4 bases from J, the junction kept 5 bases outside the gene matches. This CDR3 has 15 residues. The CDR3 here is CASRILAGVTGELFF. CDR3 nucleotides: TGTGCCAGCAGGATTCTAGCGGGAGTCACCGGGGAGCTGTTTTTT.

This clone was seen once. The chain combines TRBV5-1 with TRBJ2-7, with TRBD1 identical over 12 bases. The CDR3 consists of 14 residues. Germline-derived CDR1 and CDR2 are SGHRS and YFSETQ. Trimming cost V 4 bases and J 5 bases; bases outside gene matches: 4. The CDR3, as DNA: TGCGCCAGCAGCCTGGGACAGGGGGCGAACGAGCAGTACTTC. It specifies CASSLGQGANEQYF.